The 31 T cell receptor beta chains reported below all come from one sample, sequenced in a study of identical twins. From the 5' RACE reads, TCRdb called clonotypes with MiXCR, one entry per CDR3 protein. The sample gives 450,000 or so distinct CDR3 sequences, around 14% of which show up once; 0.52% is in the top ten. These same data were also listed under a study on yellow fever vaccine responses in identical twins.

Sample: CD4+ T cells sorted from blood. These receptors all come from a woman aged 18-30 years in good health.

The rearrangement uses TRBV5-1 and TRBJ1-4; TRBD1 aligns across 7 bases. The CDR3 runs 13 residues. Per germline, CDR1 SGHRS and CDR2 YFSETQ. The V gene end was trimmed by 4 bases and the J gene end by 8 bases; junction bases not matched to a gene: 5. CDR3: CASSEGTEEKLFF. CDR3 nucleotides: TGCGCCAGCAGCGAAGGGACAGAAGAAAAACTGTTTTTT. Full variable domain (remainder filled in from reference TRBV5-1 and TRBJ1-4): KAGVTQTPRYLIKTRGQQVTLSCSPISGHRSVSWYQQTPGQGLQFLFEYFSETQRNKGNFPGRFSGRQFSNSRSEMNVSTLELGDSALYLCASSEGTEEKLFFGSGTQLSVL.

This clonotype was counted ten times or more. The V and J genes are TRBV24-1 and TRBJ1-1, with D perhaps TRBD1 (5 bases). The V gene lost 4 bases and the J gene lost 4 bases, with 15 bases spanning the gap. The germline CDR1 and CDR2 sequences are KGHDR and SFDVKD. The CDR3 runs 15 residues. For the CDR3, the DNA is TGTGCCACCAGTGAGTCTGGGCAGGGTATCACTGAAGCTTTCTTT. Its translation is CATSESGQGITEAFF.

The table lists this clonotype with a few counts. CDR3 nucleotides: TGCAGTGCTTTGGACGTCGGGGCCAACGTCCTGACTTTC. Amino acids: CSALDVGANVLTF. The chain recombines TRBV20-1 with TRBJ2-6; D remains ambiguous. Trimming removed 5 bases from V and 4 bases from J, with 9 bases in between. CDR3 length: 13 residues. Germline V gene sequence: CDR1 DFQATT, CDR2 SNEGSKA (reference sequence).

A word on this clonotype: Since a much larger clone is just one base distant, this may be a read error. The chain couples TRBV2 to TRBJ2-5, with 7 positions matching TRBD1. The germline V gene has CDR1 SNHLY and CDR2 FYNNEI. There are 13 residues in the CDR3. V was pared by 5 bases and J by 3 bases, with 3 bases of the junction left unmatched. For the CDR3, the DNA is TGTGCCAGCAGTTCACAGGGGAAAGAGACCCAGTACTTC. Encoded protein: CASSSQGKETQYF. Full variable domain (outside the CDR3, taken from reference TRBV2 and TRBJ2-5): EPEVTQTPSHQVTQMGQEVILRCVPISNHLYFYWYRQILGQKVEFLVSFYNNEISEKSEIFDDQFSVERPDGSNFTLKIRSTKLEDSAMYFCASSSQGKETQYFGPGTRLLVL.

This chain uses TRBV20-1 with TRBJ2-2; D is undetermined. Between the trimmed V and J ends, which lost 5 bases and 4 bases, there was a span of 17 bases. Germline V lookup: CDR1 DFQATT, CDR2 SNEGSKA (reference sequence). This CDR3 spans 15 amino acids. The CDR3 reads CSAPQTKTATGELFF. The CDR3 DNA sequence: TGCAGTGCTCCACAAACCAAGACGGCCACCGGGGAGCTGTTTTTT.

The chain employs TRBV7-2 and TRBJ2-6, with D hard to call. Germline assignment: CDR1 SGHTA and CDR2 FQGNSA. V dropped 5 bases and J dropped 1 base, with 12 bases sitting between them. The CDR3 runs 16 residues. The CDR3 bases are TGTGCCAGCAGCCGAAGGCTAAAGTCTGGGGCCAACGTCCTGACTTTC. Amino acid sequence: CASSRRLKSGANVLTF. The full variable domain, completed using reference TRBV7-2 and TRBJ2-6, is GAGVSQSPSNKVTEKGKDVELRCDPISGHTALYWYRQSLGQGLEFLIYFQGNSAPDKSGLPSDRFSAERTGGSVSTLTIQRTQQEDSAVYLCASSRRLKSGANVLTFGAGSRLTVL.

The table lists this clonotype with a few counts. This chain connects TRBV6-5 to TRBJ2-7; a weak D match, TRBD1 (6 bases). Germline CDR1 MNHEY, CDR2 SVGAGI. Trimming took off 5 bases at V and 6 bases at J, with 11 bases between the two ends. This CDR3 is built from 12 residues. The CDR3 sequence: CASSHSQGEQYF. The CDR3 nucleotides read TGTGCCAGCAGTCATTCACAGGGCGAGCAGTACTTC.

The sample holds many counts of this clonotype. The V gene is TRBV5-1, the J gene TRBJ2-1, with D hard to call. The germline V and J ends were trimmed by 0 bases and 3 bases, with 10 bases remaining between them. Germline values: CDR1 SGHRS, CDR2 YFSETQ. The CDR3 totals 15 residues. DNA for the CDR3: TGCGCCAGCAGCTTGGAGGACCCAGGCTACAATGAGCAGTTCTTC. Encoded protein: CASSLEDPGYNEQFF.

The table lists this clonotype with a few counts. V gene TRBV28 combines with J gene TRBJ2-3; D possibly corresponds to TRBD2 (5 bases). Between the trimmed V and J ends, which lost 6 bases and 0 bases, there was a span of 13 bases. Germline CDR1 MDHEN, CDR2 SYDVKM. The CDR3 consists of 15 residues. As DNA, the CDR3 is TGTGCCAGCAGGTCGGGGATCCATAGCACAGATACGCAGTATTTT. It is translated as CASRSGIHSTDTQYF.

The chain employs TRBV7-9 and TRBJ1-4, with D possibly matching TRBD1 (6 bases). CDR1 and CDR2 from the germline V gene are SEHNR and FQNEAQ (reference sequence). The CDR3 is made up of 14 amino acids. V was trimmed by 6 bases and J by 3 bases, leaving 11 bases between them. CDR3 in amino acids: CASSKGGANEKLFF. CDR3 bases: TGTGCCAGCAGTAAAGGGGGAGCTAATGAAAAACTGTTTTTT.

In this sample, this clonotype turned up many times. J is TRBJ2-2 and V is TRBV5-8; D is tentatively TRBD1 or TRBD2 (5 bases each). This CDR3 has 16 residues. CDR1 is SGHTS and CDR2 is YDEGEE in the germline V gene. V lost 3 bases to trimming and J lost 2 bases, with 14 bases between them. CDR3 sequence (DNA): TGTGCCAGCAGCTGGGACCTAACCCTAAACACCGGGGAGCTGTTTTTT. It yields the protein CASSWDLTLNTGELFF.

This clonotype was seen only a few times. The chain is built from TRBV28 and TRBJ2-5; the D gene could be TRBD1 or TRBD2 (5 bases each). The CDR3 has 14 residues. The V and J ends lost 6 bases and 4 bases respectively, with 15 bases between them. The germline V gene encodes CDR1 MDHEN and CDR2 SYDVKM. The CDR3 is CASRDRRGGETQYF. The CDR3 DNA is TGTGCCAGCAGGGATCGACGGGGCGGAGAGACCCAGTACTTC.

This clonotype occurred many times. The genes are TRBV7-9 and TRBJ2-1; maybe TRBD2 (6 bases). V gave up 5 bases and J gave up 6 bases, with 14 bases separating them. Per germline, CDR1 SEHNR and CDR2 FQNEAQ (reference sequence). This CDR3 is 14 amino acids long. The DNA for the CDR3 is TGTGCCAGCAGCCCCTGGATGCGGGGCAATGAGCAGTTCTTC. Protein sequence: CASSPWMRGNEQFF.

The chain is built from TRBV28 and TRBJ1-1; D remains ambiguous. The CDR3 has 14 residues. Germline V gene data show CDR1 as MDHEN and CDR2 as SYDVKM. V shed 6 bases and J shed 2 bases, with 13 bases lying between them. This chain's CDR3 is CASRIPGGNTEAFF. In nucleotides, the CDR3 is TGTGCCAGCAGGATCCCAGGAGGAAACACTGAAGCTTTCTTT. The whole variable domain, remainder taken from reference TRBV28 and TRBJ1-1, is DVKVTQSSRYLVKRTGEKVFLECVQDMDHENMFWYRQDPGLGLRLIYFSYDVKMKEKGDIPEGYSVSREKKERFSLILESASTNQTSMYLCASRIPGGNTEAFFGQGTRLTVV.

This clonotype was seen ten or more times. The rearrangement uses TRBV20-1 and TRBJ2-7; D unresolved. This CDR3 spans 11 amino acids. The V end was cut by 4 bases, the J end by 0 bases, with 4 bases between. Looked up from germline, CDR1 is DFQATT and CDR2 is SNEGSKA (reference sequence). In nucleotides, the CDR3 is TGCAGTGCTATGAACTCCTACGAGCAGTACTTC. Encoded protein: CSAMNSYEQYF.

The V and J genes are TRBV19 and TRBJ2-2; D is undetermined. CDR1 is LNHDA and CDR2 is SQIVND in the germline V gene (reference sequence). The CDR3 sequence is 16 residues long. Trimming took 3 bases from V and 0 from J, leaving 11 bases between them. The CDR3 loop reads CASSILLQTNTGELFF. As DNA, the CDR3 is TGTGCCAGTAGTATTCTTTTACAGACGAACACCGGGGAGCTGTTTTTT.

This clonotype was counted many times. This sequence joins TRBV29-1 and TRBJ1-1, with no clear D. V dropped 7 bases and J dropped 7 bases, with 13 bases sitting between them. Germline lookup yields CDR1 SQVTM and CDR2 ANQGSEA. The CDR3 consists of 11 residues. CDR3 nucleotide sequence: TGCAGCGGGTATGTGGTCGGTGAAGCTTTCTTT. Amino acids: CSGYVVGEAFF. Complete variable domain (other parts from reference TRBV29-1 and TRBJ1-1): SAVISQKPSRDICQRGTSLTIQCQVDSQVTMMFWYRQQPGQSLTLIATANQGSEATYESGFVIDKFPISRPNLTFSTLTVSNMSPEDSSIYLCSGYVVGEAFFGQGTRLTVV.

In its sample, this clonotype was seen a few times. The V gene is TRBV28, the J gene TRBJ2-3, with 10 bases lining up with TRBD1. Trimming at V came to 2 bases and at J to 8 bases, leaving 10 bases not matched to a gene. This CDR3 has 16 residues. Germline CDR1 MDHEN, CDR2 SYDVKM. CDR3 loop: CASSLRDRGGGGTQYF. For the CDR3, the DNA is TGTGCCAGCAGTTTAAGGGACAGGGGAGGAGGCGGTACGCAGTATTTT.

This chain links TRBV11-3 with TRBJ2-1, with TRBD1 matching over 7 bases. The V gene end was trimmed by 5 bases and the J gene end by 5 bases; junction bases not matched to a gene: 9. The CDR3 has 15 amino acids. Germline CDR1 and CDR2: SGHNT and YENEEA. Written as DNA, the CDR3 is TGTGCCAGCAGCCAAGGGCCAGGGGGTCACAATGAGCAGTTCTTC. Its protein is CASSQGPGGHNEQFF.

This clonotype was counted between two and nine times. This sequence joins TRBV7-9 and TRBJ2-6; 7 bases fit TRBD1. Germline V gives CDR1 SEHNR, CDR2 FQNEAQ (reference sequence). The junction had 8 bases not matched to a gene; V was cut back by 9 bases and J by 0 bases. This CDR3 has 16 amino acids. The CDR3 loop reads CASEQGTFSGANVLTF. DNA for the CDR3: TGTGCCAGTGAACAGGGGACCTTCTCTGGGGCCAACGTCCTGACTTTC.

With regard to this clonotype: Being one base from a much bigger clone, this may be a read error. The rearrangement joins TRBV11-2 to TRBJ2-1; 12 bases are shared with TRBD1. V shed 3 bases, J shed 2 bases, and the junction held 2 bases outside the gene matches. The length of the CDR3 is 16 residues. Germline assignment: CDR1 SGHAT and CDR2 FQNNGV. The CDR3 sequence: CASSLGTGGTYNEQFF. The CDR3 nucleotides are TGTGCCAGCAGCTTGGGGACAGGGGGCACCTACAATGAGCAGTTCTTC.

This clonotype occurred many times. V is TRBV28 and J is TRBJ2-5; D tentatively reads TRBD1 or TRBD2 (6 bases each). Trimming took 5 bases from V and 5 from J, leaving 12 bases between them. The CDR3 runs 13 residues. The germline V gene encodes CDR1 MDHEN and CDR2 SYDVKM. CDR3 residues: CASSITGRETQYF. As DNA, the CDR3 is TGTGCCAGCAGTATAACAGGGAGGGAGACCCAGTACTTC.

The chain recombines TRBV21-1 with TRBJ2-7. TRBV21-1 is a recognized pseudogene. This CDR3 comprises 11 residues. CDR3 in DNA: TGTGCCAGCAGCAAAGGAATCGCGCAGTACTTC. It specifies CASSKGIAQYF.

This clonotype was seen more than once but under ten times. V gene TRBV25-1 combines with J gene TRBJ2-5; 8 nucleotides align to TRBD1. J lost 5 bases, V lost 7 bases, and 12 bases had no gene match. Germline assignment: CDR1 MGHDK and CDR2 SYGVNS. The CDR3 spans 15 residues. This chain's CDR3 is CASTGDRGSLETQYF. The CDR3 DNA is TGTGCCAGCACCGGAGACAGGGGCTCATTGGAGACCCAGTACTTC.

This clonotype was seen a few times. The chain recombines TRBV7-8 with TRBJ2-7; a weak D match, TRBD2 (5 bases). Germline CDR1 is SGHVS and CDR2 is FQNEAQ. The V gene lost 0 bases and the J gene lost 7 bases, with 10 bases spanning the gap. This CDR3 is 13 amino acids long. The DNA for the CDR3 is TGTGCCAGCAGCTTAGCAACCCGGGGAGAGCAGTACTTC. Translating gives CASSLATRGEQYF.

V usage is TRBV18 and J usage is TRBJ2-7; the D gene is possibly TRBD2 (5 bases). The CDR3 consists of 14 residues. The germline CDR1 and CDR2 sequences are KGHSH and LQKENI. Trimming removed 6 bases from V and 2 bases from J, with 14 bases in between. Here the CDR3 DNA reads TGTGCCAGCTCCCGTATCGGGAATACCTACGAGCAGTACTTC. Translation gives CASSRIGNTYEQYF. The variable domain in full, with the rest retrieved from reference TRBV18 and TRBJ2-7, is NAGVMQNPRHLVRRRGQEARLRCSPMKGHSHVYWYRQLPEEGLKFMVYLQKENIIDESGMPKERFSAEFPKEGPSILRIQQVVRGDSAAYFCASSRIGNTYEQYFGPGTRLTVT.

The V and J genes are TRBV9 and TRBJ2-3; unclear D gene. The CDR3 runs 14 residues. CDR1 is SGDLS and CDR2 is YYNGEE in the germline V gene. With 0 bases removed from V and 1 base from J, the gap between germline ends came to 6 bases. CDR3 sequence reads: CASSVALRTDTQYF. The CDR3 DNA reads TGTGCCAGCAGCGTAGCCCTCCGCACAGATACGCAGTATTTT.

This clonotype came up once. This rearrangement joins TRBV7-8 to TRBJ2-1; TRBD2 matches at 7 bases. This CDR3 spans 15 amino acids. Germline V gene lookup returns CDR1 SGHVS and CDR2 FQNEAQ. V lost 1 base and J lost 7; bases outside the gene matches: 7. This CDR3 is CASSLGLAEGNEQFF. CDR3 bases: TGTGCCAGCAGCTTAGGGCTAGCGGAGGGAAATGAGCAGTTCTTC. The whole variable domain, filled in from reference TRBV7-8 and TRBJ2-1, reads GAGVSQSPRYKVAKRGQDVALRCDPISGHVSLFWYQQALGQGPEFLTYFQNEAQLDKSGLPSDRFFAERPEGSVSTLKIQRTQQEDSAVYLCASSLGLAEGNEQFFGPGTRLTVL.

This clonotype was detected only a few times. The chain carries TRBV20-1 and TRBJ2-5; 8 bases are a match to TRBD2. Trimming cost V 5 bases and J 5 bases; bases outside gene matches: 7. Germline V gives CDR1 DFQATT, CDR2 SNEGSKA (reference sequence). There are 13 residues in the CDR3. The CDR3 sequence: CSASQTSAETQYF. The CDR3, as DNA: TGCAGTGCTTCTCAGACTAGCGCCGAGACCCAGTACTTC.

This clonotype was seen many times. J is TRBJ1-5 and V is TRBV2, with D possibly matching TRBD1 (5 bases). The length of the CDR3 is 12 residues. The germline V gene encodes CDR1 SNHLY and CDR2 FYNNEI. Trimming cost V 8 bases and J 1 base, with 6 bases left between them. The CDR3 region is CASRDSNQPQHF. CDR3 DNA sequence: TGTGCCAGCCGGGACAGCAATCAGCCCCAGCATTTT.

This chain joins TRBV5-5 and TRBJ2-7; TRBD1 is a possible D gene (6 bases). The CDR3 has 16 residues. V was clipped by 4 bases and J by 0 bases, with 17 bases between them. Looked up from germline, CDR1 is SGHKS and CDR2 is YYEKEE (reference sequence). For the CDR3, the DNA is TGTGCCAGCAGCCCGGTGACAGGACAGAGCTCCTACGAGCAGTACTTC. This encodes CASSPVTGQSSYEQYF.